The subject of this entry is one T cell receptor (beta chain). CDR1 LNHNV and CDR2 YYDKDF come from the germline V gene (reference sequence). The CDR3 totals 14 residues. Trimming stripped 6 bases from V and 5 bases from J, with 15 bases between. These data originate in a study of blood T cell repertoires in COVID-19. Overall study: From T cells, B-cell-depleted T cells, or PBMCs came the material, which was cDNA or gDNA.

Original processing notes: Amplification of reference gene primers was used by the study to estimate nucleated cell counts. Sequencing used immunoSEQ multiplex PCR; TCRdb keeps in-frame clones, though not all of them. The V and J calls and clone size were taken over from that table, and D and trimming were inferred from the DNA. Of roughly 100,000 clones listed, 88% are singletons. The receptor was derived from a woman in her sixties or seventies with acute or convalescent COVID-19. The rearrangement joins TRBV15 to TRBJ2-3, with a possible D match to TRBD1 (6 bases). Material: peripheral blood. The CDR3 nucleotides read TGTGCCACCAGTATCAGGGGCACGGTAGATACGCAGTATTTT. Translation gives CATSIRGTVDTQYF.